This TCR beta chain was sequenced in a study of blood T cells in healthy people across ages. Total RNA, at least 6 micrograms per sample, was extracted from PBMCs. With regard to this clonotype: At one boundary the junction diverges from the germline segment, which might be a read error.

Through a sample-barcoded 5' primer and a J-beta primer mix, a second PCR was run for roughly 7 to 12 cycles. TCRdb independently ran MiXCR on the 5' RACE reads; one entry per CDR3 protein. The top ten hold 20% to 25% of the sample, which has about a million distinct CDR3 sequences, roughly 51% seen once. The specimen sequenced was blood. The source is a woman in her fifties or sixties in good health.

Here the CDR3 DNA reads TGCAGCGTCGAAGGGGAGGAGGATACCTACAATGAGCAGTTCTTC. Its translation is CSVEGEEDTYNEQFF. J is TRBJ2-1 and V is TRBV29-1; a weak D match, TRBD2 (6 bases). Germline lookup yields CDR1 SQVTM and CDR2 ANQGSEA. This CDR3 is 15 amino acids long.